A selection of T cell receptor beta chains follows, all from one sample in a study of control samples from healthy donors and cancer patients. The protocol was immunoSEQ multiplex PCR, while the TCRdb copy is restricted to in-frame clones and leaves out a portion. The sample records 50,000 or so clones, about 80% being singletons. The material sequenced was blood. The receptors stem from a man aged 70-80 years in good health. Both conserved end residues are part of each CDR3. Each record gives: D gene, J gene, clone size, V gene, CDR3 protein, CDR3 DNA. The D gene is left open where the match is weak. Clone size is not always given. Where it is, it says once, few, many or a class for expanded clones.

-	TRBJ2-7	-	TRBV15	CATSRDRPSYEQYF	TGTGCCACCAGCAGAGATCGCCCGTCCTACGAGCAGTACTTC
-	TRBJ2-7	-	TRBV19	CASSMDIAYEQYF	TGTGCCAGTAGTATGGACATAGCCTACGAGCAGTACTTC
-	TRBJ2-3	-	TRBV13	CASSPWGSGDTQYF	TGTGCCAGCAGTCCATGGGGCTCAGGAGATACGCAGTATTTT
-	TRBJ2-5	once	TRBV10-3	CAISPGEETQYF	TGTGCCATCTCTCCGGGGGAAGAGACCCAGTACTTC
-	TRBJ2-7	medium-sized	TRBV5-1	CASSPRVSSYEQYF	TGCGCCAGCAGTCCGAGGGTGAGCTCCTACGAGCAGTACTTC
TRBD2	TRBJ2-5	-	TRBV5-4	CASSLGGVQETQYF	TGTGCCAGCAGCCTGGGGGGGGTCCAAGAGACCCAGTACTTC
TRBD2	TRBJ2-3	-	TRBV9	CASSVEAGYTDTQYF	TGTGCCAGCAGCGTAGAAGCGGGGTATACAGATACGCAGTATTTT
TRBD1	TRBJ2-1	-	TRBV27	CASSPRQGNGNEQFF	TGTGCCAGCAGTCCGAGACAGGGTAATGGCAATGAGCAGTTCTTC
-	TRBJ2-7	once	TRBV5-8	CASSLQGSYEQYF	TGTGCCAGCAGCTTACAGGGATCCTACGAGCAGTACTTC
TRBD1	TRBJ1-3	-	TRBV7-9	CASSPRDRGQNGNTIYF	TGTGCCAGCAGCCCCAGGGACAGGGGGCAGAATGGAAACACCATATATTTT
-	TRBJ2-2	-	TRBV11-2	CASSLRLNTGELFF	TGTGCCAGCAGCTTAAGGCTAAACACCGGGGAGCTGTTTTTT
TRBD2	TRBJ2-5	-	TRBV6-6	CASSSRGEETQYF	TGTGCCAGCAGTTCCCGGGGGGAAGAGACCCAGTACTTC
-	TRBJ1-6	-	TRBV7-3	CASSLASSYNSPLHF	TGTGCCAGCAGCTTGGCGAGCTCCTATAATTCACCCCTCCACTTT
-	TRBJ1-2	-	TRBV28	CASSLLGYGYTF	TGTGCCAGCAGTTTATTGGGATATGGCTACACCTTC
-	TRBJ2-1	once	TRBV18	CASSPLSRGGEQFF	TGTGCCAGCTCACCTCTTTCCCGGGGCGGTGAGCAGTTCTTC
TRBD2	TRBJ2-1	once	TRBV7-8	CASSLGGRVLNEQFF	TGTGCCAGCAGCTTAGGCGGGAGGGTTCTCAATGAGCAGTTCTTC
TRBD2	TRBJ2-1	medium-sized	TRBV7-9	CASSFLSPGLAGGWNEQFF	TGTGCCAGCAGCTTCCTGTCACCGGGACTAGCGGGGGGTTGGAATGAGCAGTTCTTC
-	TRBJ2-1	-	TRBV15	CATSPARGAEQFF	TGTGCCACCAGCCCCGCCAGGGGGGCTGAGCAGTTCTTC
TRBD1	TRBJ1-1	-	TRBV11-1	CASSRDRNTEAFF	TGTGCCAGCAGCCGGGACAGGAACACTGAAGCTTTCTTT
-	TRBJ2-1	-	TRBV24-1	CATSDRGLGVGTEQFF	TGTGCCACCAGTGATCGGGGACTGGGGGTGGGAACTGAGCAGTTCTTC
-	TRBJ1-5	once	TRBV18	CASSLTDSFDQPQHF	TGTGCCAGCTCACTGACGGACAGCTTCGACCAGCCCCAGCATTTT
-	TRBJ2-1	-	TRBV30	CAWSVRGSGNEQFF	TGTGCCTGGAGTGTACGAGGGTCAGGGAATGAGCAGTTCTTC
-	TRBJ1-1	-	TRBV2	CASSLVTEAFF	TGTGCCAGCTCACTTGTCACTGAAGCTTTCTTT
-	TRBJ2-1	-	TRBV28	CASKQGGADDNNEQFF	TGTGCCTCGAAGCAGGGTGGGGCGGATGATAACAATGAGCAGTTCTTC
-	TRBJ1-1	once	TRBV15	CATSREGTTYTEAFF	TGTGCCACCAGCAGAGAGGGGACGACTTACACTGAAGCTTTCTTT
TRBD1	TRBJ1-1	once	TRBV2	CASSATGGRAEAFF	TGTGCCAGCAGCGCCACAGGGGGCAGGGCTGAAGCTTTCTTT
-	TRBJ2-2	-	TRBV6-5	CASTSTVNTGELFF	TGTGCCAGCACTTCTACGGTAAACACCGGGGAGCTGTTTTTT
TRBD1	TRBJ1-5	-	TRBV6-1	CASSEVDRGNQPQHF	TGTGCCAGCAGTGAAGTAGACAGGGGAAATCAGCCCCAGCATTTT
TRBD1	TRBJ2-7	once	TRBV6-5	CASSLGQAYYEQYF	TGTGCCAGCAGCCTCGGACAGGCCTACTACGAGCAGTACTTC
-	TRBJ2-7	-	TRBV28	CASRIGYEQYF	TGTGCCAGCAGGATAGGGTACGAGCAGTACTTC
-	TRBJ2-7	-	TRBV7-6	CASSPIIQAYEQYF	TGTGCCAGCAGCCCGATAATACAGGCCTACGAGCAGTACTTC
-	TRBJ1-5	-	TRBV28	CASSGYPGSNQPQHF	TGTGCCAGCAGTGGCTACCCAGGGAGCAATCAGCCCCAGCATTTT
-	TRBJ2-7	few	TRBV2	CASGRTVYEQYF	TGTGCCAGCGGAAGGACTGTCTACGAGCAGTACTTC
TRBD2	TRBJ2-1	-	TRBV6-5	CASSRGSGTNNEQFF	TGTGCCAGCAGTAGGGGTAGCGGGACCAACAATGAGCAGTTCTTC
TRBD2	TRBJ2-7	-	TRBV6-5	CASSSAGGFSDEQYF	TGTGCCAGCAGCTCAGCGGGGGGGTTTTCGGACGAGCAGTACTTC
-	TRBJ1-5	-	TRBV2	CASSEWGGFSNQPQHF	TGTGCCAGCAGCGAATGGGGTGGGTTTAGCAATCAGCCCCAGCATTTT
-	TRBJ2-1	once	TRBV11-2	CASRSIQGTMYNEQFF	TGTGCCAGCAGGTCAATACAGGGGACTATGTACAATGAGCAGTTCTTC
-	TRBJ1-2	-	TRBV10-3	CAISGGDPYGYTF	TGTGCCATCAGTGGAGGGGATCCCTATGGCTACACCTTC
TRBD2	TRBJ2-1	-	TRBV9	CAGDLVREGSYNEQFF	TGTGCCGGCGACTTGGTGCGGGAGGGCTCCTACAATGAGCAGTTCTTC
-	TRBJ2-7	-	TRBV5-1	CASSLVPDSPYEQYF	TGCGCCAGCAGCTTGGTCCCGGACAGCCCCTACGAGCAGTACTTC
-	TRBJ1-1	once	TRBV2	CASTPGDWTEAFF	TGTGCCAGCACCCCCGGGGATTGGACCGAAGCTTTCTTT
-	TRBJ1-6	-	TRBV9	CASSSRTDYNSPLHF	TGTGCCAGCAGCTCCCGGACAGACTATAATTCACCCCTCCACTTT
-	TRBJ1-5	-	TRBV25-1	CASSDPLGLYSNQPQHF	TGTGCCAGCAGTGATCCTCTAGGGCTGTATAGCAATCAGCCCCAGCATTTT
TRBD1	TRBJ1-2	-	TRBV30	CAWRGQGAVNYGYTF	TGTGCCTGGAGGGGACAGGGGGCGGTCAACTATGGCTACACCTTC
-	TRBJ1-3	-	TRBV15	CATRNSSSGNTIYF	TGTGCCACGAGAAATTCGAGCTCTGGAAACACCATATATTTT
-	TRBJ1-6	-	TRBV5-1	CASSLEINSPLHF	TGCGCCAGCAGCTTGGAAATAAATTCACCCCTCCACTTT
-	TRBJ1-3	-	TRBV20-1	CSADRRDTIYF	TGCAGTGCAGATCGGAGAGACACCATATATTTT
-	TRBJ2-1	-	TRBV28	CASSPAGNSYNEQFF	TGTGCCAGCAGTCCAGCGGGTAACTCCTACAATGAGCAGTTCTTC
-	TRBJ1-1	-	TRBV7-2	CASSLTRGGTEAFF	TGTGCCAGCAGCTTAACCAGGGGAGGCACTGAAGCTTTCTTT
-	TRBJ1-3	-	TRBV6-5	CASTRSGRGNTIYF	TGTGCCAGCACCCGCTCGGGACGTGGAAACACCATATATTTT
TRBD1	TRBJ1-1	-	TRBV20-1	CSASMGQTNTEAFF	TGCAGTGCTAGTATGGGACAGACGAACACTGAAGCTTTCTTT
-	TRBJ1-2	-	TRBV3-1/TRBV3-2	CASSQGEGVNYGYTF	TGTGCCAGCAGCCAAGGTGAGGGGGTGAACTATGGCTACACCTTC
-	TRBJ1-6	-	TRBV28	CASIPSGDNSPLHF	TGTGCCAGCATCCCTTCTGGGGATAATTCACCCCTCCACTTT
-	TRBJ2-3	-	TRBV18	CASSPRGVGTDTQYF	TGTGCCAGCTCACCACGCGGGGTGGGCACAGATACGCAGTATTTT
TRBD1	TRBJ1-2	-	TRBV24-1	CATSDQGARGYTF	TGTGCCACCAGTGATCAGGGGGCGAGGGGCTACACCTTC
-	TRBJ2-3	-	TRBV7-9	CASSRDSDTQYF	TGTGCCAGCAGCCGGGACTCAGATACGCAGTATTTT
-	TRBJ2-7	-	TRBV19	CASSPEDSAYEQYF	TGTGCCAGTAGTCCAGAGGACAGCGCCTACGAGCAGTACTTC